These 9 T cell receptor beta chains share one sample of origin, sequenced in a study of T cell clonality in common variable immunodeficiency. Their specific antigens are unknown. Study outcomes and limitations: In common variable immunodeficiency, TCR beta chains reportedly carried fewer deletions and N-nucleotide insertions.

The method was immunoSEQ multiplex PCR; TCRdb's version includes in-frame clones alone and lacks a portion of them. Listed for the sample are approximately 15,000 clones, none seen a single time. The sequencing sample was made of peripheral blood mononuclear cells. Receptor source: a human donor with common variable immunodeficiency.

The table lists this clone with a few counts. From the germline J gene comes the end of the CDR3, since the read stops 3 residues before it. The rearrangement joins TRBV6-2 or TRBV6-3 to TRBJ2-5, with 9 bases aligning to TRBD2. Looked up from germline, CDR1 is MNHEY and CDR2 is SVGEGT. The CDR3 loop spans 15 amino acids. Trimming cost V 3 bases and J 5 bases; bases outside gene matches: 7. The CDR3 here is CASSYRGGVRETQYF. The sequenced part of the CDR3 DNA is TGTGCCAGCAGTTATCGCGGGGGGGTACGGGAGACC.

By sample share, this clone is medium-sized. The read ends 3 residues early relative to the CDR3; the germline J gene fills the gap. The rearrangement uses TRBV18 and TRBJ2-5, with D possibly being TRBD1 (6 bases). The CDR3 covers 15 residues. V lost 3 bases, J lost 5 bases, and 16 bases lay in between. CDR1 is KGHSH, CDR2 LQKENI, per germline. The covered CDR3 bases are TGTGCCAGCTCACCTAACACAGGGAAACAGGAGACC. Translation: CASSPNTGKQET. The CDR3 in its entirety is CASSPNTGKQETQYF.

This clone qualifies as medium-sized. The read ends 3 residues early relative to the CDR3; the germline J gene fills the gap. This chain links TRBV29-1 with TRBJ2-1; 9 positions agree with TRBD1. This CDR3 contains 15 residues. Unmatched junction bases numbered 6, after V lost 6 bases and J lost 0 bases. Germline V lookup: CDR1 SQVTM, CDR2 ANQGSEA. CDR3 DNA (partial): TGCAGCGTCGCTACAGGGGGCAACTCCTACAATGAG. Residues: CSVATGGNSYNE. From start to end, the CDR3 is CSVATGGNSYNEQFF.

As to this clone: Sequencing ends 3 residues short of the CDR3 end; the germline J gene provides the rest. The genes are TRBV6-1 and TRBJ1-2; 8 bases fit TRBD1. The CDR3 has 15 residues. CDR1 and CDR2 from the germline V gene are MNHNS and SASEGT. The CDR3 protein is CASSEASDRADGYTF. The covered CDR3 bases are TGTGCCAGCAGTGAAGCGTCGGACAGGGCGGACGGC.

This clone has more than one count but fewer than ten. At one of its ends the junction is not consistent with the germline gene, which may arise from a read error. CDR3 DNA (partial): TGTTCCAGCAGCTTCGAAGAGACC. Encoded protein: CSSSFEET. The whole CDR3 sequence is CSSSFEETQYF. The chain combines TRBV7-9 with TRBJ2-5; D gene ambiguous. The read falls 3 residues short of the CDR3 end, and the missing part is taken from the germline J gene. Per germline, CDR1 SEHNR and CDR2 FQNEAQ (reference sequence). The CDR3 totals 11 residues.

This clone showed up just a few times. The read comes to an end 3 residues before the CDR3 does, leaving the germline J gene to fill in the end. The chain recombines TRBV5-1 with TRBJ1-4, with 7 bases lining up with TRBD1. V shed 4 bases and J 0 bases; nucleotides not matched to a gene: 6. The CDR3 is 16 residues long. Germline CDR1 SGHRS, CDR2 YFSETQ. This CDR3 reads CASSAGTASTNEKLFF. The CDR3 bases that were read are TGCGCCAGCAGCGCCGGGACAGCCTCAACTAATGAAAAA. Based on the CDR3 plus reference TRBV5-1 and TRBJ1-4, the full variable domain is KAGVTQTPRYLIKTRGQQVTLSCSPISGHRSVSWYQQTPGQGLQFLFEYFSETQRNKGNFPGRFSGRQFSNSRSEMNVSTLELGDSALYLCASSAGTASTNEKLFFGSGTQLSVL.

Only a few counts were recorded for this clone. The CDR3 end lies 3 residues beyond the end of the read and is filled in from the germline J gene. The rearrangement links TRBV7-6 to TRBJ2-7, with 10 positions matching TRBD1. With 7 bases clipped from V and 5 bases from J, the junction kept 11 bases outside the gene matches. Per germline, CDR1 SGHVS and CDR2 FNYEAQ. The CDR3 sequence is 15 residues long. The CDR3 protein is CASIHTTGGLHEQYF. The CDR3 bases that were read are TGTGCCAGCATTCACACGACAGGGGGCTTGCACGAG.

In this sample, this clone turned up a few times. The CDR3 is cut off 3 residues early in the read; its end comes from the germline J gene. The gene calls are TRBV2 and TRBJ2-3, with 8 nucleotides matching TRBD2. CDR3 length: 14 residues. The junction had 4 bases not matched to a gene; V was cut back by 7 bases and J by 1 base. CDR1 and CDR2 from the germline V gene are SNHLY and FYNNEI. CDR3 DNA, as far as it was read: TGTGCCAGCACGTTTAGCGGGGGCACAGATACG. Amino acids: CASTFSGGTDT. The CDR3 in full is CASTFSGGTDTQYF.

A few counts support this clone. Read sequence stops 3 residues before the CDR3 end, and the germline J gene provides the missing end. The chain uses TRBV19 and TRBJ2-6; 8 bases are a match to TRBD2. The V segment lost 0 bases and the J segment 0 bases; nucleotides outside the gene matches: 4. Germline V gives CDR1 LNHDA, CDR2 SQIVND (reference sequence). CDR3 length: 18 amino acids. CDR3 bases read: TGTGCCAGTAGTATAGAGCGGGGGGCCAGCTCTGGGGCCAACGTC. This gives the protein CASSIERGASSGANV. The whole CDR3 is CASSIERGASSGANVLTF.